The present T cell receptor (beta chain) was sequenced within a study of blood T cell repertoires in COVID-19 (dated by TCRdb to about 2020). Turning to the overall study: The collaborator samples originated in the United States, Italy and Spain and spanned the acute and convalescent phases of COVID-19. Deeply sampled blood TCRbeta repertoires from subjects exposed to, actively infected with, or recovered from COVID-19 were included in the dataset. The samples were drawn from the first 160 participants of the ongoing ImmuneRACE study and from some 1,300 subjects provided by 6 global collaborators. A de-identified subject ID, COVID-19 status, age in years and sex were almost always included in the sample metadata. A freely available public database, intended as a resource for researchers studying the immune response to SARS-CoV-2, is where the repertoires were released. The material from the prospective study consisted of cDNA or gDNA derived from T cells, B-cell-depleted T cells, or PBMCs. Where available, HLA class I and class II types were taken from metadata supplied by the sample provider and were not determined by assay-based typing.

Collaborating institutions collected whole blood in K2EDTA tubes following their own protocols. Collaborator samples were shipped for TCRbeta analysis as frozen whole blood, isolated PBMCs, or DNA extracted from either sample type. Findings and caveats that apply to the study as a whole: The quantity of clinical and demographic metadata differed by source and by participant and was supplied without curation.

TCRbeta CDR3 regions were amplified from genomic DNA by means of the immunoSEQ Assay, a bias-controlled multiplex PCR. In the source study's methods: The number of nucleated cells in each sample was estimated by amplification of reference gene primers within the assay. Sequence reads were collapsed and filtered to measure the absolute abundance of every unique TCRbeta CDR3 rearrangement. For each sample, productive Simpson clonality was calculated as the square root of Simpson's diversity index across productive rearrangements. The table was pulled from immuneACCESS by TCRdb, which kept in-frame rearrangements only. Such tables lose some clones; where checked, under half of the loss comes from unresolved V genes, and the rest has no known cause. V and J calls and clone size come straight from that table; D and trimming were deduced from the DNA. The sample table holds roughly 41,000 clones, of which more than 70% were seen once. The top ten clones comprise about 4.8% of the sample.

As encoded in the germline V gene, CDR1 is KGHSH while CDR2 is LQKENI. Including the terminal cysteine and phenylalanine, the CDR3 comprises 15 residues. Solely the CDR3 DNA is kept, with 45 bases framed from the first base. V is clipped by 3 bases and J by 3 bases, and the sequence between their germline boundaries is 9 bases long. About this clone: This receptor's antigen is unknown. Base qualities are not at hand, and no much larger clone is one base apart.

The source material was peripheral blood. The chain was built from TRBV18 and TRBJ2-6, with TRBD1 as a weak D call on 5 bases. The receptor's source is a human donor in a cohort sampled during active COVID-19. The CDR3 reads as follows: CASSPRTFGANVLTF. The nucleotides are TGTGCCAGCTCACCCCGGACATTTGGGGCCAACGTCCTGACTTTC.